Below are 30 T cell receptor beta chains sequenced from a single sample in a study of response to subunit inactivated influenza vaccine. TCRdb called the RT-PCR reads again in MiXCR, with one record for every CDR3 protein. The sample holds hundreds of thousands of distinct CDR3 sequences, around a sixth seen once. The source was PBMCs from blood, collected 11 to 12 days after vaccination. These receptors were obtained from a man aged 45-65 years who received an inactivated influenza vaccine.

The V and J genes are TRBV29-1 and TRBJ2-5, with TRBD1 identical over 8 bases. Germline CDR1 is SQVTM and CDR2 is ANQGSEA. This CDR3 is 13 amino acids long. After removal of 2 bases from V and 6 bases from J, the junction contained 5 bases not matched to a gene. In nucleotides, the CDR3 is TGCAGCGTTGAAAGGGCCAGGGGGCAGACCCAGTACTTC. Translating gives CSVERARGQTQYF.

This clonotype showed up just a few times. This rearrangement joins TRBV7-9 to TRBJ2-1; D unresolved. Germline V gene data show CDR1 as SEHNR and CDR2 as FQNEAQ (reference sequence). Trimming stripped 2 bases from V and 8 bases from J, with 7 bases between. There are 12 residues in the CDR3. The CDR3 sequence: CASSLPSDEQFF. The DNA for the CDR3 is TGTGCCAGCAGCTTACCATCGGATGAGCAGTTCTTC.

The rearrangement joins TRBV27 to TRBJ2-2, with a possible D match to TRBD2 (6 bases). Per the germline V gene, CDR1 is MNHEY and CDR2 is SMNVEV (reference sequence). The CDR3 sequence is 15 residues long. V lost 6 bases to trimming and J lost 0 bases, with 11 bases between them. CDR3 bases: TGTGCCAGCAGGGCGGGGAATTCGAACACCGGGGAGCTGTTTTTT. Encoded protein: CASRAGNSNTGELFF.

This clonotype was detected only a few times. The CDR3 DNA reads TGTGCCAGCAGCTTCAGGGACGGGGAGCTGTTTTTT. This gives the protein CASSFRDGELFF. This chain joins TRBV11-3 and TRBJ2-2; possibly TRBD1 for D (5 bases). V dropped 3 bases and J dropped 7 bases, with 6 bases sitting between them. Germline CDR1 and CDR2: SGHNT and YENEEA. The CDR3 runs to 12 residues.

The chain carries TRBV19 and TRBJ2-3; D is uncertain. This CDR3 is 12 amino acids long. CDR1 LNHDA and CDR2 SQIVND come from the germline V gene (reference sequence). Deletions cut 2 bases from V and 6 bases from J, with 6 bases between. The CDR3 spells CASSILADTQYF. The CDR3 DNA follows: TGTGCCAGTAGTATACTTGCGGATACGCAGTATTTT.

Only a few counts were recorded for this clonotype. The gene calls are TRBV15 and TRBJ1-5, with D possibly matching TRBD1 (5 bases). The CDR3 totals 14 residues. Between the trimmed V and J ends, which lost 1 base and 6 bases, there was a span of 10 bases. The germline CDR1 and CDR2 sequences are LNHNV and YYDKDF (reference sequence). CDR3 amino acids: CATSRVGGFQPQHF. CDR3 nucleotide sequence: TGTGCCACCAGCAGAGTTGGGGGGTTTCAGCCCCAGCATTTT.

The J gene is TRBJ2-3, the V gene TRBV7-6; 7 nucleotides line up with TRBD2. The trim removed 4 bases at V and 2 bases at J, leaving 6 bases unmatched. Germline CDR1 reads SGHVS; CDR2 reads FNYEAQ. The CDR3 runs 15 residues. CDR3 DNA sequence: TGTGCCAGCAGCTCCGTCCAGCGGGACACAGATACGCAGTATTTT. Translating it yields CASSSVQRDTDTQYF. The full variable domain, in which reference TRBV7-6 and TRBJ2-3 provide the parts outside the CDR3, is GAGVSQSPRYKVTKRGQDVALRCDPISGHVSLYWYRQALGQGPEFLTYFNYEAQQDKSGLPNDRFSAERPEGSISTLTIQRTEQRDSAMYRCASSSVQRDTDTQYFGPGTRLTVL.

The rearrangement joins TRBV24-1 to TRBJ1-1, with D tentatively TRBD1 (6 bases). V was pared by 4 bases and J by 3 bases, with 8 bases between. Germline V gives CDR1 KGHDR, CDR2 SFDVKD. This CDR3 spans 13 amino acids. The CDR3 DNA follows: TGTGCCACCAGTGAAGGACAGTACACTGAAGCTTTCTTT. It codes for CATSEGQYTEAFF.

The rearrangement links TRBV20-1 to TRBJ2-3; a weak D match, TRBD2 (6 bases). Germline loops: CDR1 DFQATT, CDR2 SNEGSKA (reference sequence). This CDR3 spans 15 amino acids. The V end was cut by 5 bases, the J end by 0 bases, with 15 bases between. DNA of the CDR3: TGCAGTGCTCGAGTAAGCGGGCAGAGCACAGATACGCAGTATTTT. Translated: CSARVSGQSTDTQYF.

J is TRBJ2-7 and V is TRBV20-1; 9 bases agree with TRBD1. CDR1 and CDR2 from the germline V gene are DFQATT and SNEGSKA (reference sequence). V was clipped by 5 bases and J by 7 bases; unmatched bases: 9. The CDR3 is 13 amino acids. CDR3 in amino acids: CSASGTGRGEQYF. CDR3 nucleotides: TGCAGTGCTTCCGGGACAGGGAGGGGGGAGCAGTACTTC.

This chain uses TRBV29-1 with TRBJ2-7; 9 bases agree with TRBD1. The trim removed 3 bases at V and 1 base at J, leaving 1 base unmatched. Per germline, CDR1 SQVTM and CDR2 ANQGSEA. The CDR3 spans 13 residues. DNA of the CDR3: TGCAGCGTTGATGGGACAGGGTCCTACGAGCAGTACTTC. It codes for CSVDGTGSYEQYF.

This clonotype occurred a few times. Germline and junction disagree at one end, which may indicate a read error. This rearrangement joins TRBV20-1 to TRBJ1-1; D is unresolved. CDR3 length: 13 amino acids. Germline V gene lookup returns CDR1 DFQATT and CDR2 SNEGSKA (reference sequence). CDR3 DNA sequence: TGCAGTGCTGGAGAGGTGCTGGACACTGAAGCTTTCTTT. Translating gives CSAGEVLDTEAFF.

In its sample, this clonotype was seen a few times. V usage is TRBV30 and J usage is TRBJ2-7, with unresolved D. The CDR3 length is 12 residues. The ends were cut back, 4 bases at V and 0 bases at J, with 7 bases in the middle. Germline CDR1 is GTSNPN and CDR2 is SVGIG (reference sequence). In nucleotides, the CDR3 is TGTGCCTGGAAGGGCCTCTCCTACGAGCAGTACTTC. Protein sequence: CAWKGLSYEQYF. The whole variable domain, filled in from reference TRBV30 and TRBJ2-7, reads SQTIHQWPATLVQPVGSPLSLECTVEGTSNPNLYWYRQAAGRGLQLLFYSVGIGQISSEVPQNLSASRPQDRQFILSSKKLLLSDSGFYLCAWKGLSYEQYFGPGTRLTVT.

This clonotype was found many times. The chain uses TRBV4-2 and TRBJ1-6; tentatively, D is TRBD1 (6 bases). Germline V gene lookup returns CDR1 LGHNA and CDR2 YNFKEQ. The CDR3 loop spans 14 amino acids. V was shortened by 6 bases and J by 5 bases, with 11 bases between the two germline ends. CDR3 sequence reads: CASSSQGDNSPLHF. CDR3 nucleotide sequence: TGTGCCAGCAGTTCACAGGGTGATAATTCACCCCTCCACTTT.

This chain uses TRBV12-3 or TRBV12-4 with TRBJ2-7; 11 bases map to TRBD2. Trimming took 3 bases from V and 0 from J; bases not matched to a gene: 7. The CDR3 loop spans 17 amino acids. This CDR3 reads CASSLSSGGLSSYEQYF. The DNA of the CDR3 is TGTGCCAGCAGTTTGTCTAGCGGGGGGCTGAGCTCCTACGAGCAGTACTTC.

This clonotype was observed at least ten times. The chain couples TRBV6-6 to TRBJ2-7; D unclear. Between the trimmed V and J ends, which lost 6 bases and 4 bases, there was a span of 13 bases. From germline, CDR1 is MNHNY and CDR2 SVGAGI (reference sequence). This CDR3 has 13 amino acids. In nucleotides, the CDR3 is TGTGCCAGCAGAGACCCTGACCGTTACGAGCAGTACTTC. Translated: CASRDPDRYEQYF.

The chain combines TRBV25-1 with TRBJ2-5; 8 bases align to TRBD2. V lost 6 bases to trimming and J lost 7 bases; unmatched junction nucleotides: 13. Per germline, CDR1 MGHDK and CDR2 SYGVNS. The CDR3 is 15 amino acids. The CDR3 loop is CASSERGGGQGTQYF. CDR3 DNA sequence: TGTGCCAGCAGCGAGCGGGGCGGGGGGCAGGGGACCCAGTACTTC.

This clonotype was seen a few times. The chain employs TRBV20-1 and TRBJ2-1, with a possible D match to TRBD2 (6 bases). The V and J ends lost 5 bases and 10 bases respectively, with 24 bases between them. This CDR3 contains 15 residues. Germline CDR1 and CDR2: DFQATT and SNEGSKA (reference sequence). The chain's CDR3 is CSAPDTGLGVREQFF. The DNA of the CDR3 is TGCAGTGCTCCCGATACGGGACTGGGGGTTCGGGAGCAGTTCTTC.

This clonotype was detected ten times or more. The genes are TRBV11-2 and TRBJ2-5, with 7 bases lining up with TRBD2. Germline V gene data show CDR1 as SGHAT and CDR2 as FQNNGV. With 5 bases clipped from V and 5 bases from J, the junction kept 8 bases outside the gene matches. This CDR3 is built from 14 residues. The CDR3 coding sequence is TGTGCCAGCAGCACCGGACTAGTCCGGGAGACCCAGTACTTC. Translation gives CASSTGLVRETQYF.

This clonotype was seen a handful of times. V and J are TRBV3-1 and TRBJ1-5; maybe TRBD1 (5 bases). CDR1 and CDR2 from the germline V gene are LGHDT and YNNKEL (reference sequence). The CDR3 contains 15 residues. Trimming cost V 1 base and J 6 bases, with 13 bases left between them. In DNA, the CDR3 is TGTGCCAGCAGCCAAGTTCCGGGGGAGGGTCAGCCCCAGCATTTT. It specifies CASSQVPGEGQPQHF.

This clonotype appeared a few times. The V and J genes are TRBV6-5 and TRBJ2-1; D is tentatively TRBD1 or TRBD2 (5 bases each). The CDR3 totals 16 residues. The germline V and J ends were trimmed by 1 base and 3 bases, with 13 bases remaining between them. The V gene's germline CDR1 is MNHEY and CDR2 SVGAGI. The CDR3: CASSYWGQEVYNEQFF. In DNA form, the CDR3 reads TGTGCCAGCAGTTACTGGGGCCAGGAGGTCTACAATGAGCAGTTCTTC.

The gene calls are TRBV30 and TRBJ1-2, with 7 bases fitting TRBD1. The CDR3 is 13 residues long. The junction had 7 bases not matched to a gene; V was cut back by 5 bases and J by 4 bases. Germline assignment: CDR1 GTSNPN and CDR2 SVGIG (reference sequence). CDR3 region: CAWAHRGGYGYTF. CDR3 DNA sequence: TGTGCCTGGGCTCACAGGGGCGGCTATGGCTACACCTTC. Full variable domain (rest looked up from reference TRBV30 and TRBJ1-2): SQTIHQWPATLVQPVGSPLSLECTVEGTSNPNLYWYRQAAGRGLQLLFYSVGIGQISSEVPQNLSASRPQDRQFILSSKKLLLSDSGFYLCAWAHRGGYGYTFGSGTRLTVV.

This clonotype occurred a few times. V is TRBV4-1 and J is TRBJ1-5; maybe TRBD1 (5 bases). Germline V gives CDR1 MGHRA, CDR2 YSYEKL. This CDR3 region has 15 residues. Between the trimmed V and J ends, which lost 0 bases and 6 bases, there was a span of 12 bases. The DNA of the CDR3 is TGCGCCAGCAGCCAAGAGGGGACCCTAGGTCAGCCCCAGCATTTT. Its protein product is CASSQEGTLGQPQHF.

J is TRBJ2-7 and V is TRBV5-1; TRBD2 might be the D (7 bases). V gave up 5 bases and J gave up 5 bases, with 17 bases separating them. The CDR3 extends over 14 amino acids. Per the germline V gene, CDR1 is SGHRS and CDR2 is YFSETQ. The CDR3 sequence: CASSRRGGTDEQYF. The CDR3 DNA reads TGCGCCAGCAGTCGGAGGGGGGGAACGGACGAGCAGTACTTC. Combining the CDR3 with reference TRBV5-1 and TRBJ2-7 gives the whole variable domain KAGVTQTPRYLIKTRGQQVTLSCSPISGHRSVSWYQQTPGQGLQFLFEYFSETQRNKGNFPGRFSGRQFSNSRSEMNVSTLELGDSALYLCASSRRGGTDEQYFGPGTRLTVT.

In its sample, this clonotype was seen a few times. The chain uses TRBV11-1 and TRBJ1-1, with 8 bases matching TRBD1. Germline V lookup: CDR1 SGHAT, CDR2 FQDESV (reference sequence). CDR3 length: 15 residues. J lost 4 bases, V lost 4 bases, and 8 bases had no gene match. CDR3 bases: TGTGCCAGCAGCTATTCAGGGGGCGCAGGCACTGAAGCTTTCTTT. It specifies CASSYSGGAGTEAFF.

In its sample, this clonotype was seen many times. CDR3 sequence reads: CASSFYTDTQYF. Here the CDR3 DNA reads TGTGCCAGCAGTTTTTACACAGATACGCAGTATTTT. The chain joins TRBV12-3 or TRBV12-4 to TRBJ2-3; no clear D. CDR3 length: 12 amino acids. The V end was cut by 3 bases, the J end by 2 bases, with 3 bases between.

In DNA, the CDR3 is TGTGCCAGCAGTTTAAACAGACCGAACACCGGGGAGCTGTTTTTT. It specifies CASSLNRPNTGELFF. The rearrangement uses TRBV12-3 or TRBV12-4 and TRBJ2-2, with unresolved D. The length of the CDR3 is 15 residues. V was trimmed by 2 bases and J by 0 bases, leaving 7 bases between them.

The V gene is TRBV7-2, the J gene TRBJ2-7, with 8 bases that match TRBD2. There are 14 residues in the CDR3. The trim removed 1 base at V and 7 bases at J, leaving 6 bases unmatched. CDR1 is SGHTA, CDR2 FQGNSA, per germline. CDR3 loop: CASSLGAGAREQYF. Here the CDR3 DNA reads TGTGCCAGCAGCTTAGGAGCGGGGGCTCGGGAGCAGTACTTC.

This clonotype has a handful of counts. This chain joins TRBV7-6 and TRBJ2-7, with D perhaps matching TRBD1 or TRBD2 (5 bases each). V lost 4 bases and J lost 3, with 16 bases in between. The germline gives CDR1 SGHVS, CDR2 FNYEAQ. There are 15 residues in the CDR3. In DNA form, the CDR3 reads TGTGCCAGCAGCTCCATCACCGGGGCAAACTACGAGCAGTACTTC. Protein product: CASSSITGANYEQYF.

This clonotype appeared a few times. In DNA, the CDR3 is TGTGCCGTCAAACTAGGCGCCGGGGAGCTGTTTTTT. It specifies CAVKLGAGELFF. The genes are TRBV12-3 or TRBV12-4 and TRBJ2-2, with D possibly TRBD2 on 5 matching bases. V was clipped by 11 bases and J by 6 bases, with 13 bases between them. This CDR3 comprises 12 residues.